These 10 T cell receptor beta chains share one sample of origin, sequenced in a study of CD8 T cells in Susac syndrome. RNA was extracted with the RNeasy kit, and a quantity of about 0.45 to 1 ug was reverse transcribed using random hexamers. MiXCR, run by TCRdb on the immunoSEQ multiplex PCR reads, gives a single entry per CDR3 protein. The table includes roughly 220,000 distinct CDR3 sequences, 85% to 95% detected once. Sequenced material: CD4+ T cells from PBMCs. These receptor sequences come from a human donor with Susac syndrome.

The DNA of the CDR3 is TGTGCCAGCAGCATGAGCGGGCCAGATACGCAGTATTTT. Its translation is CASSMSGPDTQYF. V gene TRBV7-3 combines with J gene TRBJ2-3; TRBD2 might be the D (6 bases). V was trimmed by 5 bases and J by 4 bases, leaving 10 bases between them. CDR1 SGHTA and CDR2 FQGTGA come from the germline V gene. The CDR3 covers 13 residues.

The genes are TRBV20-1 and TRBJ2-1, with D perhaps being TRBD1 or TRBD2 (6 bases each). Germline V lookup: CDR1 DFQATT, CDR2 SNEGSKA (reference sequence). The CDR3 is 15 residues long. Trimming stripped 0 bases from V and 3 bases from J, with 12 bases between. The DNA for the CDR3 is TGCAGTGCTAGAGATGTGAGGGGGGACTACAATGAGCAGTTCTTC. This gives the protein CSARDVRGDYNEQFF.

CDR3 nucleotides: TGTGCCAGCAGCCAAGGCGGGGTGGGAGAGACCCAGTACTTC. It encodes CASSQGGVGETQYF. The rearrangement links TRBV4-2 to TRBJ2-5, with a possible D match to TRBD2 (6 bases). V was clipped by 1 base and J by 4 bases, with 10 bases between them. This CDR3 spans 14 amino acids. Per germline, CDR1 LGHNA and CDR2 YNFKEQ.

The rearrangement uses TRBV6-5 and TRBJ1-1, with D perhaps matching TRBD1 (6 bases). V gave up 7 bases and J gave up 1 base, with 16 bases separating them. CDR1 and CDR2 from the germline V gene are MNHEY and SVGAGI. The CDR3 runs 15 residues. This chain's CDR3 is CASMEAGETNTEAFF. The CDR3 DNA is TGTGCCAGCATGGAGGCAGGGGAGACGAACACTGAAGCTTTCTTT.

CDR3 loop: CASSLGQGSNEQFF. In DNA form, the CDR3 reads TGCGCCAGCAGCTTGGGACAGGGTTCCAATGAGCAGTTCTTC. The J gene is TRBJ2-1, the V gene TRBV5-1, with 7 positions matching TRBD1. This CDR3 is 14 amino acids long. J was trimmed by 6 bases and V by 0 bases; bases with no gene match: 3. Per the germline V gene, CDR1 is SGHRS and CDR2 is YFSETQ.

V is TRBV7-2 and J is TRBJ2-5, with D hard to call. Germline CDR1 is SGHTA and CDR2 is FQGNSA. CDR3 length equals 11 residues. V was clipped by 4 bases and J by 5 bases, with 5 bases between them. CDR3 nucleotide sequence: TGTGCCAGCAGCTCTTACGAGACCCAGTACTTC. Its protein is CASSSYETQYF.

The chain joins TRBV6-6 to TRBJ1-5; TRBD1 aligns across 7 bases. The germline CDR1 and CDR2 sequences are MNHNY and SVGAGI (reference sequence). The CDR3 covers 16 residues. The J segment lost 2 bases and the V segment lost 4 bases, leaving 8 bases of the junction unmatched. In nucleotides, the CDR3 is TGTGCCAGCAGTTCACGACAGGGCGGGGGCAATCAGCCCCAGCATTTT. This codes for CASSSRQGGGNQPQHF.

In DNA, the CDR3 is TGTGCCAGCAGTTACTCAGGGACGGAGATCGAGCAGTACTTC. Translated, it gives CASSYSGTEIEQYF. The chain recombines TRBV6-5 with TRBJ2-7, with D perhaps given as TRBD1 or TRBD2 (5 bases each). CDR1 and CDR2 from the germline V gene are MNHEY and SVGAGI. This CDR3 has 14 residues. V lost 0 bases, J lost 6 bases, and 12 bases lay in between.

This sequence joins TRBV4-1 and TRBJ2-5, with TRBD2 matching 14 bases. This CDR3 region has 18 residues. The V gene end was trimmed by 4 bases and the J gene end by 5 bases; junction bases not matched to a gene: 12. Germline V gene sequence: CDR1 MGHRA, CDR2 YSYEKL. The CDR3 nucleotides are TGCGCCAGCAGCCCCCGACTAGCGGGGGGGACCCACCCCGAGACCCAGTACTTC. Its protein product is CASSPRLAGGTHPETQYF.

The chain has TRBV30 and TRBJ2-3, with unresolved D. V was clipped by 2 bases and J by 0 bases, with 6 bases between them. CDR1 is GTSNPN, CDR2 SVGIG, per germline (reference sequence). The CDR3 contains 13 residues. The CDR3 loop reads CAWSPGSTDTQYF. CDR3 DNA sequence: TGTGCCTGGAGTCCCGGGAGCACAGATACGCAGTATTTT.